The 32 T cell receptor beta chains reported below all come from one sample, sequenced in a study of beta chain features in type 1 diabetes (dated by TCRdb to the late 2010s). Libraries were made using the immunoSEQ multiplex PCR assay. The entire isolated RNA was reverse transcribed using the High Capacity cDNA Reverse Transcription Kit, and thus expressed TCRB transcripts were sequenced. Held by TCRdb, this immuneACCESS table contains in-frame sequences only and omits some clones. Under half of the omission traces to an unresolved V gene where checked; the cause of the rest is unknown. The sample table shows 300,000 or so clones, and under 8.5% are seen once. Jointly, the top ten make up approximately 0.44% of the sample. The sample was central memory CD4+ T cells from blood. These receptors were collected from a woman between 18 and 29 years old in good health.

In its sample, this clone was seen a few times. The rearrangement links TRBV25-1 to TRBJ1-5, with D perhaps TRBD1 (6 bases). The CDR3 runs to 14 residues. Trimming removed 8 bases from V and 3 bases from J, with 14 bases in between. CDR1 and CDR2 (germline): MGHDK, SYGVNS. CDR3 sequence reads: CASAPTGDNQPQHF. CDR3 coding DNA: TGTGCCAGCGCTCCGACAGGAGACAATCAGCCCCAGCATTTT.

The V call is TRBV18, the J call TRBJ2-3; D may be TRBD1 (6 bases). The germline CDR1 and CDR2 sequences are KGHSH and LQKENI. V lost 3 bases, J lost 5 bases, and 18 bases lay in between. This CDR3 comprises 16 residues. CDR3 bases: TGTGCCAGCTCACCGCCGGGACAACTCGGGAAAGATACGCAGTATTTT. Translated, it gives CASSPPGQLGKDTQYF.

There are a few counts of this clone. The V and J genes are TRBV4-2 and TRBJ1-5; D not resolved. The germline V gene has CDR1 LGHNA and CDR2 YNFKEQ. Trimming left V 0 bases short and J 1 base short, with 7 bases between. CDR3 length: 15 residues. CDR3 sequence (DNA): TGTGCCAGCAGCCAAGAAAGGGCAAGCAATCAGCCCCAGCATTTT. It encodes CASSQERASNQPQHF.

This clone was seen many times. The CDR3 reads CASSSGTGGNEQFF. CDR3 DNA sequence: TGTGCCAGCAGTTCCGGGACAGGGGGAAATGAGCAGTTCTTC. This chain links TRBV6-1 with TRBJ2-1, with TRBD1 matching over 11 bases. J lost 7 bases, V lost 5 bases, and 4 bases had no gene match. CDR3 length: 14 amino acids. CDR1 is MNHNS, CDR2 SASEGT, per germline.

This chain uses TRBV29-1 with TRBJ2-7, with 7 bases aligning to TRBD1. Germline CDR1 SQVTM, CDR2 ANQGSEA. V was clipped by 4 bases and J by 3 bases; unmatched bases: 3. The CDR3 has 12 residues. The CDR3 nucleotides are TGCAGCGTTGTGGGACAGAGCTACGAGCAGTACTTC. This gives the protein CSVVGQSYEQYF.

This clone has only a few counts. The V and J genes are TRBV28 and TRBJ1-5; D not certain. This CDR3 region has 13 residues. Trimming removed 6 bases at V and 5 bases at J, with 11 bases between. Per germline, CDR1 MDHEN and CDR2 SYDVKM. CDR3 residues: CASRLGWDQPQHF. The CDR3 region has the DNA TGTGCCAGCAGGTTGGGGTGGGATCAGCCCCAGCATTTT.

The gene calls are TRBV28 and TRBJ2-1, with 16 bases fitting TRBD2. There are 15 residues in the CDR3. Per germline, CDR1 MDHEN and CDR2 SYDVKM. V lost 7 bases, J lost 8 bases, and 5 bases stayed unmatched. The chain's CDR3 is CASTGTSGRGYEQFF. In nucleotides, the CDR3 is TGTGCCAGCACGGGGACTAGCGGGAGGGGGTATGAGCAGTTCTTC.

This clone was seen only a few times. V and J are TRBV7-3 and TRBJ2-5; the D call may be TRBD1 or TRBD2 (5 bases each). The germline gives CDR1 SGHTA, CDR2 FQGTGA. This CDR3 is 13 amino acids long. Trimming left V 6 bases short and J 7 bases short, with 15 bases between. CDR3: CASSSSGAGTQYF. CDR3 nucleotides: TGTGCCAGCAGTTCCTCCGGGGCCGGGACCCAGTACTTC.

This clone has at least ten counts. The J gene is TRBJ2-5, the V gene TRBV5-6; D unresolved. The ends were cut back, 0 bases at V and 3 bases at J, with 6 bases in the middle. The CDR3 spans 13 residues. CDR1 and CDR2 from the germline V gene are SGHDT and YYEEEE. In nucleotides, the CDR3 is TGTGCCAGCAGCTTGGAAAAGGAAGAGACCCAGTACTTC. Protein sequence: CASSLEKEETQYF.

This clone was found a few times. This rearrangement joins TRBV7-9 to TRBJ2-3; D ambiguous. CDR1 is SEHNR, CDR2 FQNEAQ, per germline (reference sequence). Trimming removed 5 bases from V and 2 bases from J, with 14 bases in between. The CDR3 consists of 15 residues. This chain's CDR3 is CASSPGSGPTDTQYF. The CDR3 DNA reads TGTGCCAGCAGCCCCGGGTCTGGGCCCACAGATACGCAGTATTTT.

This clone appeared a few times. V usage is TRBV25-1 and J usage is TRBJ2-2; 10 bases match TRBD1. This CDR3 has 16 amino acids. Germline CDR1 MGHDK, CDR2 SYGVNS. Trimming at V came to 1 base and at J to 4 bases, leaving 3 bases not matched to a gene. CDR3 region: CASSESGTGVTGELFF. CDR3 sequence (DNA): TGTGCCAGCAGTGAATCCGGGACAGGGGTCACCGGGGAGCTGTTTTTT.

This chain connects TRBV6-5 to TRBJ1-2; 7 bases fit TRBD1. Germline trimming cut 5 bases from V and 8 bases from J; bases unmatched to any gene: 11. Germline values: CDR1 MNHEY, CDR2 SVGAGI. The CDR3 has 14 residues. CDR3 sequence (DNA): TGTGCCAGCAGTGGTGCAGGGGGTTATGGCGGCTACACCTTC. Protein product: CASSGAGGYGGYTF.

This clone has a count of ten or more. The chain is built from TRBV14 and TRBJ1-1; D may be TRBD1 (6 bases). The CDR3 extends over 17 amino acids. The V end lost 1 base, the J end lost 5 bases, and 20 bases lay between the germline ends. In germline, CDR1 is SGHDN, CDR2 FVKESK. CDR3 in DNA: TGTGCCAGCAGCCAAGCTGACAGGCTAGGTGTGGGAACTGAAGCTTTCTTT. Amino acid sequence: CASSQADRLGVGTEAFF.

The table lists this clone with many counts. The chain employs TRBV14 and TRBJ2-1, with D maybe TRBD1 (5 bases). The CDR3 is 13 residues long. The germline gives CDR1 SGHDN, CDR2 FVKESK. Trimming stripped 1 base from V and 9 bases from J, with 10 bases between. DNA of the CDR3: TGTGCCAGCAGCCAAGCCGGAAGGGGTGAGCAGTTCTTC. It yields the protein CASSQAGRGEQFF.

This clone came up a few times. The V call is TRBV2, the J call TRBJ1-1; D might be TRBD1 (5 bases). The CDR3 has 11 amino acids. Germline CDR1 and CDR2: SNHLY and FYNNEI. Between the trimmed V and J ends, which lost 11 bases and 6 bases, there was a span of 13 bases. The CDR3 nucleotides read TGTGCCTGCGGGGGGAGGCCTGAAGCTTTCTTT. This codes for CACGGRPEAFF.

The chain uses TRBV10-3 and TRBJ2-3; 9 positions match TRBD2. In germline, CDR1 is ENHRY, CDR2 SYGVKD. This CDR3 has 13 residues. With 1 base clipped from V and 9 bases from J, the junction kept 2 bases outside the gene matches. CDR3 nucleotide sequence: TGTGCCATCAGTGAGTTAGCGGGAGAAACGCAGTATTTT. This encodes CAISELAGETQYF.

The V call is TRBV10-3, the J call TRBJ2-1; TRBD1 matches 7 bases. Germline assignment: CDR1 ENHRY and CDR2 SYGVKD. CDR3 length: 15 residues. Trimming removed 3 bases from V and 0 bases from J; junction bases left unmatched: 2. The CDR3 protein is CAISERDSSYNEQFF. The CDR3 region has the DNA TGTGCCATCAGTGAAAGGGACAGCTCCTACAATGAGCAGTTCTTC.

V is TRBV5-1 and J is TRBJ2-1; 9 bases match TRBD2. CDR3 length: 15 residues. Germline assignment: CDR1 SGHRS and CDR2 YFSETQ. Trimming took 2 bases from V and 5 from J; bases not matched to a gene: 5. The CDR3 DNA sequence: TGCGCCAGCAGCTTCATAGCGGGAGTAAACAATGAGCAGTTCTTC. Its protein is CASSFIAGVNNEQFF.

This clone was detected many times. This chain links TRBV25-1 with TRBJ1-3; no firm D call. The V gene lost 4 bases and the J gene lost 4 bases, with 8 bases spanning the gap. Germline V gene data show CDR1 as MGHDK and CDR2 as SYGVNS. This CDR3 has 13 amino acids. CDR3 amino acids: CASSVSGGNTIYF. The CDR3 nucleotides read TGTGCCAGCAGTGTTTCTGGGGGAAACACCATATATTTT.

This clone was picked up a small number of times. The chain uses TRBV7-9 and TRBJ2-3, with 15 bases identical to TRBD2. With V trimmed by 5 bases and J by 4 bases, 13 bases remained unmatched. The V gene's germline CDR1 is SEHNR and CDR2 FQNEAQ (reference sequence). There are 19 residues in the CDR3. The CDR3 reads CASSPRTSGRAYQADTQYF. Here the CDR3 DNA reads TGTGCCAGCAGCCCCCGGACTAGCGGGAGGGCGTATCAGGCAGATACGCAGTATTTT.

This clone was picked up a small number of times. The chain is built from TRBV14 and TRBJ1-1; possible D gene TRBD1, 6 bases. Germline CDR1 and CDR2: SGHDN and FVKESK. This CDR3 is built from 13 residues. Trimming pared 4 bases from V and 5 bases from J, leaving 11 bases between. The CDR3 region is CASSPHRDTEAFF. CDR3 bases: TGTGCCAGCAGCCCCCACAGGGATACTGAAGCTTTCTTT.

This clone has only a few counts. This chain links TRBV28 with TRBJ2-1; 10 nucleotides match TRBD2. Germline-derived CDR1 and CDR2 are MDHEN and SYDVKM. The CDR3 spans 18 residues. Losses at the gene ends were 3 bases for V and 7 bases for J; bases not matched to a gene: 15. This chain's CDR3 is CASSLRQNLLAGLNEQFF. The CDR3 DNA sequence: TGTGCCAGCAGTTTGCGCCAGAATTTACTAGCGGGACTTAATGAGCAGTTCTTC.

This clone was seen repeatedly, ten times or more. The J gene is TRBJ2-7, the V gene TRBV10-3; the D gene is possibly TRBD1 (7 bases). The CDR3 spans 16 residues. V shed 2 bases and J shed 4 bases, with 18 bases lying between them. Germline V lookup: CDR1 ENHRY, CDR2 SYGVKD. DNA of the CDR3: TGTGCCATCAGTGAGGGCGGGACAGCGGGCTTGTACGAGCAGTACTTC. It translates to CAISEGGTAGLYEQYF.

Many counts were recorded for this clone. The J gene is TRBJ2-2, the V gene TRBV7-2, with 7 bases lining up with TRBD1. Germline V gives CDR1 SGHTA, CDR2 FQGNSA. Germline trimming cut 5 bases from V and 5 bases from J; bases unmatched to any gene: 5. The length of the CDR3 is 14 residues. CDR3 sequence: CASSMTGITGELFF. The CDR3 DNA reads TGTGCCAGCAGCATGACAGGGATTACCGGGGAGCTGTTTTTT.

The sample holds a few counts of this clone. The chain uses TRBV11-2 and TRBJ2-7, with 8 positions matching TRBD2. Germline loops: CDR1 SGHAT, CDR2 FQNNGV. The CDR3 is made up of 13 amino acids. J lost 5 bases, V lost 5 bases, and 5 bases had no gene match. CDR3 region: CASSPPAGDEQYF. The DNA of the CDR3 is TGTGCCAGCAGCCCACCAGCGGGAGACGAGCAGTACTTC.

The J gene is TRBJ2-5, the V gene TRBV11-2, with a possible D match to TRBD2 (6 bases). This CDR3 has 15 amino acids. Between the trimmed V and J ends, which lost 3 bases and 5 bases, there was a span of 16 bases. Germline CDR1 and CDR2: SGHAT and FQNNGV. The DNA of the CDR3 is TGTGCCAGCAGCTTCCGGGGGAGCGAGGGGGAGACCCAGTACTTC. Translated, it gives CASSFRGSEGETQYF.

The CDR3 DNA sequence: TGTGCCAGCAGCGTAGAGACAGCGGGAAAGCAGTACTTC. As protein: CASSVETAGKQYF. V is TRBV9 and J is TRBJ2-7; TRBD2 aligns across 7 bases. V gave up 0 bases and J gave up 8 bases; unmatched junction bases: 5. Germline CDR1 is SGDLS and CDR2 is YYNGEE. The CDR3 is 13 amino acids.

The sample holds a few counts of this clone. The chain carries TRBV5-1 and TRBJ1-2; D might be TRBD1 (5 bases). Germline lookup yields CDR1 SGHRS and CDR2 YFSETQ. The V and J ends lost 0 bases and 8 bases respectively, with 14 bases between them. The CDR3 covers 14 residues. CDR3: CASSLAGGRDGYTF. CDR3 coding DNA: TGCGCCAGCAGCTTGGCAGGAGGCAGGGACGGCTACACCTTC.

There are many counts of this clone. The J gene is TRBJ2-1, the V gene TRBV7-8; D gene ambiguous. Germline-derived CDR1 and CDR2 are SGHVS and FQNEAQ. The V and J ends lost 5 bases and 12 bases respectively, with 17 bases between them. This CDR3 contains 13 residues. The CDR3 loop is CASSASTWDTQFF. CDR3 bases: TGTGCCAGCAGCGCCTCCACGTGGGATACGCAGTTCTTC.

This clone was detected ten times or more. The rearrangement uses TRBV4-3 and TRBJ2-1, with D unresolved. V lost 4 bases and J lost 9, with 7 bases in between. Looked up from germline, CDR1 is LGHNA and CDR2 is YSLEER. The CDR3 runs 11 residues. CDR3 bases: TGCGCCAGCAGCCGAGACACTGAGCAGTTCTTC. Translation: CASSRDTEQFF.

V is TRBV18 and J is TRBJ2-3; D is ambiguous. V gave up 5 bases and J gave up 0 bases, with 6 bases separating them. The CDR3 runs 13 residues. CDR1 and CDR2 from the germline V gene are KGHSH and LQKENI. CDR3 in DNA: TGTGCCAGCTCATCCCCTAGCACAGATACGCAGTATTTT. Protein sequence: CASSSPSTDTQYF.

There are a few counts of this clone. This chain connects TRBV4-3 to TRBJ2-7; D is perhaps TRBD1 or TRBD2 (5 bases each). Germline V gives CDR1 LGHNA, CDR2 YSLEER. V dropped 3 bases and J dropped 6 bases, with 15 bases sitting between them. This CDR3 spans 14 amino acids. The CDR3 coding sequence is TGCGCCAGCAGCCAGAGCCGGGACGCCCCCGAGCAGTACTTC. As protein: CASSQSRDAPEQYF.